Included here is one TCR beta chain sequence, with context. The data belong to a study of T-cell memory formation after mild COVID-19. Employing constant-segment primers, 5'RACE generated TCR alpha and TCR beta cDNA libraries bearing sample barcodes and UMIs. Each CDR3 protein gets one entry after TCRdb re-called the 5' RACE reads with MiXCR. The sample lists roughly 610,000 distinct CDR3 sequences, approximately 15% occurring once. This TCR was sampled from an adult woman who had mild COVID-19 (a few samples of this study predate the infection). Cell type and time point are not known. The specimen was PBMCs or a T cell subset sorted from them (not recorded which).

CDR3 loop: CASSLAPAGGSDTQYF. In DNA form, the CDR3 reads TGTGCCAGCAGTTTGGCCCCGGCGGGAGGGTCGGATACGCAGTATTTT. The rearrangement links TRBV12-3 or TRBV12-4 to TRBJ2-3, with 9 bases identical to TRBD2. The CDR3 covers 16 residues. The V gene end was trimmed by 3 bases and the J gene end by 6 bases; junction bases not matched to a gene: 10.